Sequencing of this TCR beta chain was carried out in a study of control samples from healthy donors and cancer patients (dated by TCRdb to the early 2020s). To prepare the library, the immunoSEQ multiplex PCR assay was applied. TCRdb's version of the immuneACCESS table is confined to in-frame rearrangements and falls short of the full clone set. An unresolved V gene accounts for under half of the shortfall where checked; the remainder is of unknown origin. This sample gives about 130,000 clones in total; roughly 90% of them show up just once. The ten largest clones capture approximately 2% of the sample. As regards this clone: Its antigen target is currently unknown. Base qualities are not at hand, and no much larger clone is one base apart.

CDR1 and CDR2, per the germline V gene (reference sequence), are LGHDT and YNNKEL. From the cysteine through the phenylalanine, the CDR3 covers 14 amino acids. Of all the DNA, just the CDR3 is kept, 42 bases in frame from base 1. V ends up 1 base short and J 5 bases short, with an unmatched junction base count of 4. The chain is assembled from TRBV3-1 (or the pseudogene TRBV3-2) and TRBJ2-7; TRBD1 lines up with 8 middle nucleotides. Sequenced sample: blood. This clonotype originated in a woman aged 50 to 60 in good health. At the DNA level, the sequence is TGTGCCAGCAGCCAAGGGACAGGGTACGACGAGCAGTACTTC. Translation gives CASSQGTGYDEQYF.